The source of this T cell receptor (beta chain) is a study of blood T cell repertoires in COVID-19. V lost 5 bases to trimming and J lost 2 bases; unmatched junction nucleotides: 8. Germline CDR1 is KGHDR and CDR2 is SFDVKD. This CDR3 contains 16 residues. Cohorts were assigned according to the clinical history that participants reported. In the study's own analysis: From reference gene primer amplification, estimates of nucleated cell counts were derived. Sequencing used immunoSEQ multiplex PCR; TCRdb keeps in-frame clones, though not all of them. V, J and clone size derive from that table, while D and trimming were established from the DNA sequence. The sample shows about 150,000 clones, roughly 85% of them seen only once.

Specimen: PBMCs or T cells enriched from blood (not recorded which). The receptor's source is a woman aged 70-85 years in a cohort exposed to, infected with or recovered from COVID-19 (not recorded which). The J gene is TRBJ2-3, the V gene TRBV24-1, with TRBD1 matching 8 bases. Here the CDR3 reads CATSGGDRSNTDTQYF. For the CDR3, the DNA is TGTGCCACCAGTGGGGGGGACAGGTCCAACACAGATACGCAGTATTTT.